This is a list of T cell receptor beta chains from one sample in a study of OX40 agonist ivuxolimab in advanced cancers. Measured with immunoSEQ multiplex PCR; TCRdb has only the in-frame clones, and not every one. The sample lists 60,000 to 100,000 clones, 87% seen once, with less than 0.7% in the top ten. The specimen was CD4+ or CD8+ T cells sorted from blood, collected in a trial of the OX40 agonist ivuxolimab. These receptors were collected from an adult with an advanced solid tumor such as melanoma, head and neck, liver or kidney cancer. Both conserved end residues are trimmed from each CDR3.

v_call	j_call	cdr3_aa
TRBV6-1	TRBJ2-7	ASSENYWEGHEQY
TRBV6-5	TRBJ1-5	ASQRTKGSNQPQH
TRBV28	TRBJ2-3	ASSPPGLDRYTQY
TRBV28	TRBJ1-2	ASSPGTGANYGYT
TRBV7-2	TRBJ1-5	ASSLRDRDNQPQH
TRBV5-6	TRBJ1-2	ASSPTGGGYGYT
TRBV5-1	TRBJ2-6	ASSAVPGQVGTLSGANVLT
TRBV6-5	TRBJ1-2	ASSRATETYGYT
TRBV18	TRBJ1-5	ASSPGTGGNQPQH
TRBV6-1	TRBJ2-3	ASSVRSVGRGYKDTQY
TRBV27	TRBJ2-7	ASRFSGGVVYEQY
TRBV7-3	TRBJ2-5	ASSEAGTSGETQY
TRBV6-6	TRBJ2-1	ASRRQKTGDEQF
TRBV2	TRBJ1-1	ASSEGQGMGMNTEAF
TRBV12-5	TRBJ1-2	ASQDGNIYGYT
TRBV6-5	TRBJ2-3	ASSSRLAGLADTQY
TRBV5-1	TRBJ1-4	ASSWGSREKLF
TRBV6-1	TRBJ1-5	ASSDNHGSNQPQH